This TCR beta chain came from a study of shared clonotypes between healthy human individuals. This clone showed up just a few times. Germline values: CDR1 SNHLY, CDR2 FYNNEI. The CDR3 covers 14 residues. Unmatched junction bases numbered 6, after V lost 5 bases and J lost 2 bases. Execution of the assay was at deep level. Profiling relied on immunoSEQ multiplex PCR, and the TCRdb table lists in-frame clones only, not all of them. The sample yields 1.5 million to 1.9 million clones, 95% to 99% seen once. The clonotype originates from a man aged 30-40 years in good health. The genes are TRBV2 and TRBJ2-7, with 7 nucleotides matching TRBD1. Material: naive CD4+ T cells sorted from blood. The subset here: CD45RA+ positively selected. This chain's CDR3 is CASSRRDSPYEQYF. In DNA, the CDR3 is TGTGCCAGCAGTCGACGGGACAGCCCCTACGAGCAGTACTTC.